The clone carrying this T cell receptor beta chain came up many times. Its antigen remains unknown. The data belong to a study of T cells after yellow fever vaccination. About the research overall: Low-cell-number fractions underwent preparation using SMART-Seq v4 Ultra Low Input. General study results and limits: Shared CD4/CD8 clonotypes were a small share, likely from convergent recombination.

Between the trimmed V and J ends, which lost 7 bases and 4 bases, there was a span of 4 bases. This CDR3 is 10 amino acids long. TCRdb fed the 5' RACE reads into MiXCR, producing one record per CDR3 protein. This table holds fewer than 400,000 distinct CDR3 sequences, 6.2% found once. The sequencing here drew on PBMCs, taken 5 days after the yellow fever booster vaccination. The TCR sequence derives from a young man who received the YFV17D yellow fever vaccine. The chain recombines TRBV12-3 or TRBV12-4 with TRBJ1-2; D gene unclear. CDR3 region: CASKSYGYTF. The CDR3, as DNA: TGTGCCAGCAAAAGCTATGGCTACACCTTC.